Sequencing of this T cell receptor (beta chain) was carried out in a study of shared clonotypes between healthy human individuals. The CDR3 is 11 residues long. V was pared by 7 bases and J by 9 bases, with 13 bases between. Germline assignment: CDR1 MDHEN and CDR2 SYDVKM. Data came from immunoSEQ multiplex PCR; TCRdb stores just in-frame clones and leaves some out. The sample lists approximately 2.1 million clones; approximately 95% were seen once. V gene TRBV28 combines with J gene TRBJ2-7; either TRBD1 or TRBD2 may supply D (5 bases each). Material for sequencing was naive CD4+ T cells from PBMCs. Subset of the sample: CD45RA+ positively selected. The clonotype was recovered from a man younger than 30 in good health. Some clones in this sample may be carry-over from other donors' samples. In DNA, the CDR3 is TGTGCCAGCACCACATGGGGACCGCAGTACTTC. It encodes CASTTWGPQYF.